This T cell receptor (beta chain) originates from a study of post-analysis software for immune sequencing data. Overall study findings and caveats: A significant reduction in normalized Chao1 diversity was observed in multiple sclerosis patients versus controls. Patients used several TRBV segments, including TRBV5-6, TRBV5-1 and TRBV20-1, more often than controls.

Turning to this clonotype: Antigen unknown.

V was pared by 3 bases and J by 4 bases, with 16 bases between. The CDR3 contains 15 residues. Germline CDR1 SGHDT, CDR2 YYEEEE. Unique molecular identifiers had been added to the TCR beta cDNA libraries. T cells numbering roughly 1 to 11 million yielded cDNA molecules that totaled about 500,000. TCRdb recomputed calls from the PCR reads with MiXCR, one row per CDR3 protein. The table shows more than 500,000 distinct CDR3 sequences, with around a third occurring only once. This chain joins TRBV5-6 and TRBJ1-2; the D gene is possibly TRBD1 (5 bases). This sequence originates from a girl aged 2-17 years with multiple sclerosis. Sequenced input: blood. The CDR3 spells CASSSEGTAIYGYTF. The CDR3 DNA reads TGTGCCAGCAGCTCCGAGGGGACGGCAATCTATGGCTACACCTTC.